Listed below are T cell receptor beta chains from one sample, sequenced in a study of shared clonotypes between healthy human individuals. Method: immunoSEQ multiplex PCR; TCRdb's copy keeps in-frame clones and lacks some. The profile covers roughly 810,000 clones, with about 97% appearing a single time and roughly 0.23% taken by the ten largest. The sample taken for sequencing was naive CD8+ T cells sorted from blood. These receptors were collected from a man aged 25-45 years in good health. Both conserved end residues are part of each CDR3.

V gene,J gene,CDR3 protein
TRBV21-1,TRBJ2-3,CASILHQRDTDTQYF
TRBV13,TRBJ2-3,CASSPSGRSTDTQYF
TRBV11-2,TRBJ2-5,CASSPGTSGGHQETQYF
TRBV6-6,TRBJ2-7,CASSSNRDTYEQYF
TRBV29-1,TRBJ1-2,CSVVQTDRESGYTF
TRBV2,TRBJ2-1,CASSESHKGPYNEQFF
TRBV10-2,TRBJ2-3,CATQTAITDTQYF
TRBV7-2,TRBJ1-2,CASSLGGLKGYTF
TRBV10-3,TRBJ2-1,CAISEADWQFF
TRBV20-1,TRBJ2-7,CSAHASYEQYF
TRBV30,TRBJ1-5,CAWAQPSDGPGQPQHF
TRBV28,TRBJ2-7,CASSLSRLGDREYEQYF
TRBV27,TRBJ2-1,CASSPPPGYGNEQFF
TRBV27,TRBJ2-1,CASSLKGGGFQSHEQFF
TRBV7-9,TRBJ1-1,CASSSRGQGTLYEEAFF
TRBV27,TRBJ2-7,CASSLNGLADYEQYF
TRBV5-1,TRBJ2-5,CASSHNSRDRQETQYF
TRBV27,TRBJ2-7,CASSLSGLVGEQYF
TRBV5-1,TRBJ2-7,CASSLFGGTYEQYF
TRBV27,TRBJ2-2,CASAGGWPPGELFF
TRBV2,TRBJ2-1,CASSGDDYNEQFF
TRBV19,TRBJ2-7,CASTLPKRELYEQYF
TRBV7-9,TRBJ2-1,CASSLTSGEGNEQFF
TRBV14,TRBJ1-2,CASSPGPVNYGYTF